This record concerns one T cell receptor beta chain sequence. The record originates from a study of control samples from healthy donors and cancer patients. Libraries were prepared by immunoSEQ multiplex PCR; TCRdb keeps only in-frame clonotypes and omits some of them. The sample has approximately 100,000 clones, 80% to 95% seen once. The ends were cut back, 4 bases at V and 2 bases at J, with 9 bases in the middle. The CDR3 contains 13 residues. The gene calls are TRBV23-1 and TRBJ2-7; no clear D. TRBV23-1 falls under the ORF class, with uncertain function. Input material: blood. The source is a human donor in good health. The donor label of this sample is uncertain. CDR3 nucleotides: TGCGCCAGCAGTCTAAAAGAAACCTACGAGCAGTACTTC. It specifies CASSLKETYEQYF.